This paragraph reports one TCR beta chain. These data are taken from a study of blood T cell repertoires in COVID-19. Study overall: Specimens from acute and convalescent COVID-19 originated in the United States, Italy and Spain. The cDNA or gDNA used as material had been derived from T cells, B-cell-depleted T cells, or PBMCs.

In the study's own analysis: From reference gene primer amplification, estimates of nucleated cell counts were derived. Profiled with immunoSEQ multiplex PCR; TCRdb holds only in-frame clones, not every one. V and J calls and clone size follow that table, whereas D and trimming were derived from the DNA. This table holds 150,000 to 200,000 clones, roughly 90% found once. The CDR3 contains 12 residues. CDR1 and CDR2 from the germline V gene are LNHDA and SQIVND (reference sequence). Between the trimmed V and J ends, which lost 6 bases and 6 bases, there was a span of 11 bases. The TCR originated in a young man with acute or convalescent COVID-19. The sample consisted of peripheral blood. V and J are TRBV19 and TRBJ1-1, with D unresolved. The CDR3: CASRSPVAEAFF. The DNA of the CDR3 is TGTGCCAGTAGGAGTCCCGTGGCTGAAGCTTTCTTT.